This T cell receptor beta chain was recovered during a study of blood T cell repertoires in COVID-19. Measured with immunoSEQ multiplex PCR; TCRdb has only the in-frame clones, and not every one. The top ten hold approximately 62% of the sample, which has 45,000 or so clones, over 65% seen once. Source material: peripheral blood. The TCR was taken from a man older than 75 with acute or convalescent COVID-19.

The CDR3 is CASSTTGGAQPQHF. The DNA for the CDR3 is TGTGCCAGTAGTACCACAGGGGGAGCTCAGCCCCAGCATTTT. The chain carries TRBV19 and TRBJ1-5; TRBD1 agrees at 8 bases. The V segment lost 4 bases and the J segment 6 bases; nucleotides outside the gene matches: 5. This CDR3 has 14 amino acids. Germline values: CDR1 LNHDA, CDR2 SQIVND (reference sequence).